One and the same sample provided the 2 T cell receptor beta chains below, sequenced in a study of regulatory T cells in long-lasting Graves disease. Specified time point: persistent/refractory GD, antithyroid drugs over 5 years with positive TRAb. There was RNA extracted from PBMCs, and the TCR library was made from it. iRepertoire HTBI primers and Arm-PCR of CDR3 regions built TCR beta libraries. In TCRdb, the multiplex PCR reads were re-called with MiXCR into one record per CDR3 protein. In the table there are over 350,000 distinct CDR3 sequences, around 20% of which are singletons. The source was peripheral blood mononuclear cells (PBMCs), collected when the disease was refractory, from a patient treated with antithyroid drugs. These receptors came from a female donor with Graves disease.

This clonotype was seen repeatedly, ten times or more. The V and J genes are TRBV7-3 and TRBJ1-1, with TRBD1 identical over 8 bases. The V segment lost 0 bases and the J segment 1 base; nucleotides outside the gene matches: 4. The length of the CDR3 is 16 residues. CDR1 and CDR2 (germline): SGHTA, FQGTGA. CDR3 sequence (DNA): TGTGCCAGCAGCTTAACTGGGACAGGCAGGAACACTGAAGCTTTCTTT. It codes for CASSLTGTGRNTEAFF.

The rearrangement links TRBV28 to TRBJ2-1; TRBD1 agrees at 8 bases. V was pared by 6 bases and J by 5 bases, with 9 bases of the junction left unmatched. This CDR3 is built from 15 residues. Germline CDR1 reads MDHEN; CDR2 reads SYDVKM. CDR3 residues: CASRGDRSRDNEQFF. DNA for the CDR3: TGTGCCAGCAGGGGGGACAGGAGTCGTGACAATGAGCAGTTCTTC. The entire variable domain, with the rest obtained from reference TRBV28 and TRBJ2-1, is as follows: DVKVTQSSRYLVKRTGEKVFLECVQDMDHENMFWYRQDPGLGLRLIYFSYDVKMKEKGDIPEGYSVSREKKERFSLILESASTNQTSMYLCASRGDRSRDNEQFFGPGTRLTVL.